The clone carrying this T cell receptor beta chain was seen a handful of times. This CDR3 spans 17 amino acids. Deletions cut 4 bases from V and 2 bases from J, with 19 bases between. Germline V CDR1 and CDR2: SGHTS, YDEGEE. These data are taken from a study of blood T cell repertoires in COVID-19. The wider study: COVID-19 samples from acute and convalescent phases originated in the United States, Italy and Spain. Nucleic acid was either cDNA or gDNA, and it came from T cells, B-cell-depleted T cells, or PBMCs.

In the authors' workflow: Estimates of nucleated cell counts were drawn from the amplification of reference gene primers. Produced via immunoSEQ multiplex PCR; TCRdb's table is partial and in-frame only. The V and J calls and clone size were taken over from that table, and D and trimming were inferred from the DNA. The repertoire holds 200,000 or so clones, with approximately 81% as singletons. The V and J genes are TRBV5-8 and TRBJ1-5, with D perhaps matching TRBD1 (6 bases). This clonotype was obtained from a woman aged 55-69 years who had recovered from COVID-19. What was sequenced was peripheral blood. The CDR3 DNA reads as TGTGCCAGCAGCGCGATTACAGGGCTTGGAGGCAATCAGCCCCAGCATTTT. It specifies CASSAITGLGGNQPQHF.